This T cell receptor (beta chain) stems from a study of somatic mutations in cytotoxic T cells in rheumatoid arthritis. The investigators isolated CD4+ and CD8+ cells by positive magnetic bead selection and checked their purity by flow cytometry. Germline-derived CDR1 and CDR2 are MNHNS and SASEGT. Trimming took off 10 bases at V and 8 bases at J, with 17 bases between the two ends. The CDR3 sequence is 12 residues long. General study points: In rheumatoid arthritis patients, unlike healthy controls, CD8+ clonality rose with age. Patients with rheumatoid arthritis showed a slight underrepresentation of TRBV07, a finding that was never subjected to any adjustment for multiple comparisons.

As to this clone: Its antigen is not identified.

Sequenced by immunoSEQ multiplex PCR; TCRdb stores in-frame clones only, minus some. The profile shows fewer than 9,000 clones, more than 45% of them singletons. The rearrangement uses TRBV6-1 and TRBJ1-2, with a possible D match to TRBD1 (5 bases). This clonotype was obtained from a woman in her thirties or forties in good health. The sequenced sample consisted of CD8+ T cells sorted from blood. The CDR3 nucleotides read TGTGCCACGACCGAAGGGGCGCTGGGCTACACCTTC. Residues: CATTEGALGYTF.